This T cell receptor (beta chain) comes out of a study of naive and memory T cell subsets. Germline-derived CDR1 and CDR2 are MNHEY and SMNVEV (reference sequence). Trimming removed 2 bases from V and 9 bases from J; junction bases left unmatched: 9. The CDR3 is 15 residues long. This clonotype was seen repeatedly, ten times or more. The SP2 primer and nested alpha and beta constant region primers amplified ligated cDNA in four rounds. In TCRdb, the 5' RACE reads were re-called with MiXCR into one record per CDR3 protein. The data hold about 48,000 distinct CDR3 sequences, with 4.7% observed a single time. A UMI-containing oligonucleotide was joined by 3' ligation to the TCR cDNA template.

This receptor was identified in a female donor in good health. The chain has TRBV27 and TRBJ2-1, with TRBD1 identical over 8 bases. The chain's CDR3 is CASSLRRTGRAEQFF. CDR3 coding DNA: TGTGCCAGCAGTTTAAGGAGGACAGGGCGGGCTGAGCAGTTCTTC.